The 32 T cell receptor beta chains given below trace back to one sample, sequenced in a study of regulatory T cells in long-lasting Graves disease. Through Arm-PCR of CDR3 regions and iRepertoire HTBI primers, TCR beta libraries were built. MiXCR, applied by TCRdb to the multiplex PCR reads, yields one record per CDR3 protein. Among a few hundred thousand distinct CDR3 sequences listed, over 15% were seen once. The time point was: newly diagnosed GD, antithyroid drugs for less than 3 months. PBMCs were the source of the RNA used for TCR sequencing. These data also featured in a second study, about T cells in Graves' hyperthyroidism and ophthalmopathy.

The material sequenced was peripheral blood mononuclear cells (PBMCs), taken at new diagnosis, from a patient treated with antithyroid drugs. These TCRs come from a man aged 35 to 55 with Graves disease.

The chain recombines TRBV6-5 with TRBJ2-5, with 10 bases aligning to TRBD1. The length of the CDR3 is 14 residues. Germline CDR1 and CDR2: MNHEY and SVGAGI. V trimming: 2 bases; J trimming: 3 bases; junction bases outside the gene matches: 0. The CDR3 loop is CASSYGTGEETQYF. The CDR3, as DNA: TGTGCCAGCAGTTACGGGACAGGGGAAGAGACCCAGTACTTC.

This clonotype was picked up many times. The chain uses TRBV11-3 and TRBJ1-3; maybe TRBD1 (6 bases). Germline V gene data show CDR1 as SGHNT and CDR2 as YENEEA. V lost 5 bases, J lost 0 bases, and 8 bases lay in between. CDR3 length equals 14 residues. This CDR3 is CASSVTGSGNTIYF. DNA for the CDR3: TGTGCCAGCAGCGTGACAGGCTCTGGAAACACCATATATTTT.

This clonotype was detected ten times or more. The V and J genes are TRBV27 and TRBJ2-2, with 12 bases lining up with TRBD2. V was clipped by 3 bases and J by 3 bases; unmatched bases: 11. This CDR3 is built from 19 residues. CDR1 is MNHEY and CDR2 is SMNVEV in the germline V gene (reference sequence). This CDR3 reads CASSFGWLAGGPDTGELFF. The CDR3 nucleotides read TGTGCCAGCAGTTTTGGTTGGCTAGCGGGGGGGCCCGACACCGGGGAGCTGTTTTTT.

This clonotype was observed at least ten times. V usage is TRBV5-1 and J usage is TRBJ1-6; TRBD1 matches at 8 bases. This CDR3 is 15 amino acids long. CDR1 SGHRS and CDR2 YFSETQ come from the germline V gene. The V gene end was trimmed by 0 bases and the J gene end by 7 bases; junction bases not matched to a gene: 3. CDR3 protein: CASSLETGANSPLHF. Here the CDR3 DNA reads TGCGCCAGCAGCTTGGAGACAGGGGCCAATTCACCCCTCCACTTT. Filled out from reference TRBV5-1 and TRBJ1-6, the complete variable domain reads KAGVTQTPRYLIKTRGQQVTLSCSPISGHRSVSWYQQTPGQGLQFLFEYFSETQRNKGNFPGRFSGRQFSNSRSEMNVSTLELGDSALYLCASSLETGANSPLHFGNGTRLTVT.

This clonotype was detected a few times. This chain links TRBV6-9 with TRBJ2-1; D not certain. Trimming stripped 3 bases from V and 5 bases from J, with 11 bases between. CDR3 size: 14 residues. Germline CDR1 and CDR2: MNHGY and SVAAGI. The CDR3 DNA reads TGTGCCAGCAGTTACCAAACGACCAACAATGAGCAGTTCTTC. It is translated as CASSYQTTNNEQFF.

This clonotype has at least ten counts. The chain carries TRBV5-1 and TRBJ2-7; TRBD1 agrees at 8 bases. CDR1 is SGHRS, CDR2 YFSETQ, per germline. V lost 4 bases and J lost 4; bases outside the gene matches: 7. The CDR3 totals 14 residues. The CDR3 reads CASSTGTGQYEQYF. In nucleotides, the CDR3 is TGCGCCAGCAGCACCGGGACAGGACAGTACGAGCAGTACTTC.

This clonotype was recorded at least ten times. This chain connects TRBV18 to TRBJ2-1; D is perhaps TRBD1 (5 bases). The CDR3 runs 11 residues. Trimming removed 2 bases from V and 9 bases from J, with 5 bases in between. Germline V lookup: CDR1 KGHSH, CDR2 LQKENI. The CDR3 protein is CASSPGAEQFF. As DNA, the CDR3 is TGTGCCAGCTCACCAGGGGCTGAGCAGTTCTTC.

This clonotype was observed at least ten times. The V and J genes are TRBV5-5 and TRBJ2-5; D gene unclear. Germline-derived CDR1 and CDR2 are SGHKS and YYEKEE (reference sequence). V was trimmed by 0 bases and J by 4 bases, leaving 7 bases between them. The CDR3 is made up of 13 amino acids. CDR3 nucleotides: TGTGCCAGCAGCTTGGGGGCCAGAGAGACCCAGTACTTC. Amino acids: CASSLGARETQYF. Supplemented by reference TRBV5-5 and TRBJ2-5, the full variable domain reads DAGVTQSPTHLIKTRGQQVTLRCSPISGHKSVSWYQQVLGQGPQFIFQYYEKEERGRGNFPDRFSARQFPNYSSELNVNALLLGDSALYLCASSLGARETQYFGPGTRLLVL.

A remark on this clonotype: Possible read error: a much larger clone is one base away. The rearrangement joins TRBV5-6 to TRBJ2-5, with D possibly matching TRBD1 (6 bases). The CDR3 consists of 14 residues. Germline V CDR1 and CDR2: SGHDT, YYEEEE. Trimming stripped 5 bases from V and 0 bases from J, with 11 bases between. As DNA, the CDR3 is TGTGCCAGCAGAACCGGACAGAACCAAGAGACCCAGTACTTC. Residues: CASRTGQNQETQYF.

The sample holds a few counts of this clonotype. The CDR3 here is CSALDRQMNTEAFF. The CDR3 DNA follows: TGCAGTGCTCTGGACAGACAGATGAACACTGAAGCTTTCTTT. V is TRBV20-1 and J is TRBJ1-1; the D gene is possibly TRBD1 (6 bases). Germline V gene sequence: CDR1 DFQATT, CDR2 SNEGSKA (reference sequence). The CDR3 spans 14 residues. V dropped 5 bases and J dropped 0 bases, with 13 bases sitting between them.

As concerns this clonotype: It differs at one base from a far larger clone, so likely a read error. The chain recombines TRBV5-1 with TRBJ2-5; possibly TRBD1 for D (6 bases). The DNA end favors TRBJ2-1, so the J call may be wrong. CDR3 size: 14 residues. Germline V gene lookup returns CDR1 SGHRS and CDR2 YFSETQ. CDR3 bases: TGCGCCAGCAGCTCACAGGGTATGACCTACGAGCAGTTCTTC. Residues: CASSSQGMTYEQFF.

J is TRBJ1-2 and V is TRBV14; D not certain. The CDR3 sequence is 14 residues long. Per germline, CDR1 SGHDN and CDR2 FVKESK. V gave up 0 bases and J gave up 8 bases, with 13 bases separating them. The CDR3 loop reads CASSQDAGLRGYTF. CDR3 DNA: TGTGCCAGCAGCCAAGATGCCGGACTAAGAGGCTACACCTTC.

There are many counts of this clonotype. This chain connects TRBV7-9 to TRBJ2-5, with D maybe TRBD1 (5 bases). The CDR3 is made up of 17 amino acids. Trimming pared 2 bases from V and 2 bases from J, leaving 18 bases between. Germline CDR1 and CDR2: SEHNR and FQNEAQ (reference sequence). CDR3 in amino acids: CASSLPIGPQAQETQYF. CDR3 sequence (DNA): TGTGCCAGCAGCTTACCCATCGGTCCACAGGCACAAGAGACCCAGTACTTC.

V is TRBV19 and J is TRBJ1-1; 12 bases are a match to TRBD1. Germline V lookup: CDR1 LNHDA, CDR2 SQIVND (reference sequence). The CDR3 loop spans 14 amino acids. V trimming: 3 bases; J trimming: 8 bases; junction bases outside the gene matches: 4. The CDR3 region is CASSMGQGAFEAFF. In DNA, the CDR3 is TGTGCCAGTAGTATGGGACAGGGGGCGTTCGAAGCTTTCTTT.

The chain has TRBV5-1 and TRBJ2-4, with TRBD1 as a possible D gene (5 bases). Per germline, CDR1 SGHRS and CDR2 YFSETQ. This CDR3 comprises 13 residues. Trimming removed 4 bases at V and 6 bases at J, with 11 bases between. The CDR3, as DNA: TGCGCCAGCAGCCCAGGCCAGGGAAACATTCAGTACTTC. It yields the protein CASSPGQGNIQYF.

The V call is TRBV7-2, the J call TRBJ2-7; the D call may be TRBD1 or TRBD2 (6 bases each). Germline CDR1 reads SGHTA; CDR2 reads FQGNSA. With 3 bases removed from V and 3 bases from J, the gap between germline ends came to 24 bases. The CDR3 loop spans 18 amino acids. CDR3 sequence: CASSFNTGAAPGHYEQYF. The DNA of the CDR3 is TGTGCCAGCAGCTTTAACACGGGGGCAGCCCCAGGACACTACGAGCAGTACTTC.

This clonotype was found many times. In DNA form, the CDR3 reads TGTGCCAGCAGTGGGGCCTACAATGAGCAGTTCTTC. Its translation: CASSGAYNEQFF. The rearrangement links TRBV12-3 or TRBV12-4 to TRBJ2-1; D remains ambiguous. Between the trimmed V and J ends, which lost 5 bases and 2 bases, there was a span of 4 bases. This CDR3 region has 12 residues.

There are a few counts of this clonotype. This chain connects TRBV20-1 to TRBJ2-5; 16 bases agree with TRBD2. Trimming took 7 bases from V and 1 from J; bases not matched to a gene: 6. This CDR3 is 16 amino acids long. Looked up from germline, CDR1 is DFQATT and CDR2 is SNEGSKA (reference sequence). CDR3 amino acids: CSVGTSGGGPQETQYF. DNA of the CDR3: TGCAGTGTGGGGACTAGCGGGGGGGGGCCCCAAGAGACCCAGTACTTC.

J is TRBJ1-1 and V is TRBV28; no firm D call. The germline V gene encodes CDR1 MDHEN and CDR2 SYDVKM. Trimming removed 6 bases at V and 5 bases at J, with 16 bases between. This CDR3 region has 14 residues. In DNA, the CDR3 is TGTGCCAGCAGGGACTCAGCCCGGAGGACTGAAGCTTTCTTT. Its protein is CASRDSARRTEAFF.

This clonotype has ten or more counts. The CDR3 DNA sequence: TGTGCCAGCAGTGAAGCCGGCCTCGCTGGAAACACCATATATTTT. This encodes CASSEAGLAGNTIYF. The chain carries TRBV2 and TRBJ1-3; D gene uncertain. The CDR3 covers 15 residues. CDR1 SNHLY and CDR2 FYNNEI come from the germline V gene. Trimming removed 0 bases at V and 2 bases at J, with 8 bases between.

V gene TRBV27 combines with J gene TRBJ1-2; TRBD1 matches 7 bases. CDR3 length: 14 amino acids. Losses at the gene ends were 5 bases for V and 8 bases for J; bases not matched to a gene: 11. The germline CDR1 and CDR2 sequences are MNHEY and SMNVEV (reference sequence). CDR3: CASSRSTGLDGYTF. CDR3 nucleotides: TGTGCCAGCAGTCGCTCGACAGGGTTGGACGGCTACACCTTC.

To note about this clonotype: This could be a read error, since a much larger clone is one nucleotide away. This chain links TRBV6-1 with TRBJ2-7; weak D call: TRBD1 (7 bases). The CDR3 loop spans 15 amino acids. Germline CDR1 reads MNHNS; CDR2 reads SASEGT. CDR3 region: CASSDDRDFSCEQYF. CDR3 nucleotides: TGTGCCAGCAGTGACGACAGGGACTTCTCCTGCGAGCAGTACTTC.

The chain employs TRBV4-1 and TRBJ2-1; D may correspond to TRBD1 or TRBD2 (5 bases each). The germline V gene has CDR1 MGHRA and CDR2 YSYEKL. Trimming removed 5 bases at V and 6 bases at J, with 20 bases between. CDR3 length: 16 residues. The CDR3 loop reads CASSYRPGRMRNEQFF. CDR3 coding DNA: TGCGCCAGCAGCTATAGACCGGGACGGATGCGCAATGAGCAGTTCTTC.

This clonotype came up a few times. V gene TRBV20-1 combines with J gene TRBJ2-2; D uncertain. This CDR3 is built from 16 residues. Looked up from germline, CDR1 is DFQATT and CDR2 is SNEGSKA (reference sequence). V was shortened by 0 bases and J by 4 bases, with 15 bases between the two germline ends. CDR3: CSARDVPGPGTGELFF. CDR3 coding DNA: TGCAGTGCTAGAGATGTTCCGGGTCCGGGCACCGGGGAGCTGTTTTTT.

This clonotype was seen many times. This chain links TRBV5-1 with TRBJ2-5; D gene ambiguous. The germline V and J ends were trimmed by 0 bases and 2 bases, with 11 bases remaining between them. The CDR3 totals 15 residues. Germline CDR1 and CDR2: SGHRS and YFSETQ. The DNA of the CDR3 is TGCGCCAGCAGCTTGGCTCGGGTCGGGCAAGAGACCCAGTACTTC. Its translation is CASSLARVGQETQYF.

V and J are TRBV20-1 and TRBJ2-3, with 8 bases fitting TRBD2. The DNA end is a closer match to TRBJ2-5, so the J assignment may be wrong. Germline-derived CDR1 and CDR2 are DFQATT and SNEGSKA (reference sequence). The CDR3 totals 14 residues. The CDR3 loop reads CSAPTRGGVETQYF. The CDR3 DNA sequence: TGCAGTGCTCCCACCCGGGGGGGCGTGGAGACCCAGTACTTC.

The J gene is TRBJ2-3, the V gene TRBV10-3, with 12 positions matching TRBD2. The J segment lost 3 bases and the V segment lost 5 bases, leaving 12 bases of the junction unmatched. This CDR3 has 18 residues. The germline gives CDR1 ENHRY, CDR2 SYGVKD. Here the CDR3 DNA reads TGTGCCATCAGTAAGCCAAAAGCTAGCGGGGGGGTAACAGATACGCAGTATTTT. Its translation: CAISKPKASGGVTDTQYF.

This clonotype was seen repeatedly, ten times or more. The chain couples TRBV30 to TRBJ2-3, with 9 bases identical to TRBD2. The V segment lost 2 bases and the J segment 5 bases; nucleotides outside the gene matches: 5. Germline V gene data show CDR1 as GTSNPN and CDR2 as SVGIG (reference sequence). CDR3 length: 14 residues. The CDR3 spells CAWSRGGAGDTQYF. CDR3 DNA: TGTGCCTGGAGTCGCGGGGGGGCCGGAGATACGCAGTATTTT. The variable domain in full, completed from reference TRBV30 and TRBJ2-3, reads SQTIHQWPATLVQPVGSPLSLECTVEGTSNPNLYWYRQAAGRGLQLLFYSVGIGQISSEVPQNLSASRPQDRQFILSSKKLLLSDSGFYLCAWSRGGAGDTQYFGPGTRLTVL.

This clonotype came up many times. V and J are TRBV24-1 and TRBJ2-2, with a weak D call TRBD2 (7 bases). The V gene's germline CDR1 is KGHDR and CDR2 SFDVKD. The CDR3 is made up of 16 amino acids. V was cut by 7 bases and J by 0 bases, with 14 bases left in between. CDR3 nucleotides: TGTGCCACCAGCGGGGGGCGGACAGCGAACACCGGGGAGCTGTTTTTT. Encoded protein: CATSGGRTANTGELFF.

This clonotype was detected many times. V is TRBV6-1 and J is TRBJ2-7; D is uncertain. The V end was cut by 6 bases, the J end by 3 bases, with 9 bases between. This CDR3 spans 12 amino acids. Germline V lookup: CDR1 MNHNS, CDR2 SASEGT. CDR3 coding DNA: TGTGCCAGCAGCCGTCAGAACTACGAGCAGTACTTC. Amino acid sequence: CASSRQNYEQYF.

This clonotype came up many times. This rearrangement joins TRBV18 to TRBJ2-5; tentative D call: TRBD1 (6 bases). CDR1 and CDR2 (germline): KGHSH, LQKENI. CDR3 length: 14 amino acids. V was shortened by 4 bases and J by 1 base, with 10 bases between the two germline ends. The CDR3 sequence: CASSLRQAQETQYF. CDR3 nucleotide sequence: TGTGCCAGCTCACTAAGACAGGCCCAAGAGACCCAGTACTTC.

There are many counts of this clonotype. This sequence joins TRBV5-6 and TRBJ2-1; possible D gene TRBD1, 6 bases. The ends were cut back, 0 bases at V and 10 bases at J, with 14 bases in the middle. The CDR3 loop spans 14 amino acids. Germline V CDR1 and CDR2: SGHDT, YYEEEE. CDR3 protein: CASSLGGLDSEQFF. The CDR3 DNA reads TGTGCCAGCAGCTTGGGGGGATTGGACAGCGAGCAGTTCTTC.